This record looks at one TCR beta chain sequence and its context. Its antigen is not known. A read error may explain this, as a much larger clone is one base away. Samples came from axillary lymph nodes draining the breast cancer. This record belongs to a study of breast tumors, draining lymph nodes, adjacent tissues. Findings and limits, study-wide: Tumor TCR diversity was below lymph nodes but above nontumor tissue. Findings are consistent with lymph node origin and intratumoral expansion of most tumor T cells.

This CDR3 spans 18 amino acids. With V trimmed by 0 bases and J by 0 bases, 1 base remained unmatched. CDR1 is SGHRS and CDR2 is YFSETQ in the germline V gene. TCRdb reanalysed the multiplex PCR reads using MiXCR and keeps one entry per CDR3 protein. Found here are about 230,000 distinct CDR3 sequences, about 32% of them singletons; the top ten hold around 1.4%. The receptor comes from a female donor with breast cancer. Some clones in this sample may be carry-over from other donors' samples. The sequenced sample consisted of axillary lymph node tissue. V usage is TRBV5-1 and J usage is TRBJ2-1; 15 bases are a match to TRBD2. CDR3 bases: TGCGCCAGCAGCTTGGAGGGACTAGCGGGGGGCTCCTACAATGAGCAGTTCTTC. Its protein product is CASSLEGLAGGSYNEQFF.